The 21 T cell receptor beta chains reported below all come from one sample, sequenced in a study of shared clonotypes between healthy human individuals. Only in-frame clones appear in the TCRdb table, and some are missing; sequencing was by immunoSEQ multiplex PCR. The sample records fewer than 600,000 clones, roughly four fifths being singletons. Sequenced input: PBMCs. These receptors came from a woman aged 40 to 50 in good health. Some clones in this sample may be carry-over from other donors' samples.

The V gene is TRBV18, the J gene TRBJ1-3; 7 nucleotides agree with TRBD1. Losses at the gene ends were 0 bases for V and 5 bases for J; bases not matched to a gene: 7. Per germline, CDR1 KGHSH and CDR2 LQKENI. The CDR3 has 16 residues. This CDR3 reads CASSPPGQLKRNTIYF. In nucleotides, the CDR3 is TGTGCCAGCTCACCACCGGGACAGTTAAAACGAAACACCATATATTTT.

The chain carries TRBV5-1 and TRBJ2-1, with 7 bases lining up with TRBD2. The V and J ends lost 0 bases and 7 bases, in that order; junction bases with no gene match: 4. The germline gives CDR1 SGHRS, CDR2 YFSETQ. The CDR3 consists of 14 residues. The CDR3 DNA reads as TGCGCCAGCAGCTTGGTGGGGAGGGAGAATGAGCAGTTCTTC. This codes for CASSLVGRENEQFF.

The V call is TRBV10-3, the J call TRBJ2-5, with D perhaps TRBD1 (8 bases). The CDR3 extends over 15 amino acids. The germline V gene has CDR1 ENHRY and CDR2 SYGVKD. The V and J ends lost 10 bases and 5 bases respectively, with 23 bases between them. The DNA for the CDR3 is TGTGCCAGCAGGGGGCCGGGCGGGAGTGGGGAGACCCAGTACTTC. Its translation is CASRGPGGSGETQYF.

The rearrangement joins TRBV6-1 to TRBJ1-6; D remains unclear. CDR1 is MNHNS, CDR2 SASEGT, per germline. V was trimmed by 4 bases and J by 4 bases, leaving 8 bases between them. The CDR3 extends over 14 amino acids. The CDR3 reads CASSGGGYNSPLHF. CDR3 DNA sequence: TGTGCCAGCAGTGGGGGAGGGTATAATTCACCCCTCCACTTT.

The chain joins TRBV2 to TRBJ1-1; the D gene is possibly TRBD1 (6 bases). The CDR3 sequence is 14 residues long. Germline CDR1 reads SNHLY; CDR2 reads FYNNEI. V lost 6 bases and J lost 6, with 17 bases in between. CDR3 residues: CASRFGQRISEAFF. The CDR3 DNA is TGTGCCAGCAGGTTCGGACAGCGGATCTCTGAAGCTTTCTTT.

As for this clone: At one end, the junction sequence differs from germline, possibly due to a read error. CDR3 sequence (DNA): TGTGCCAGCAGCTTATTAGGATCTGGGGCCAACGTCCCGACTTTC. It translates to CASSLLGSGANVPTF. The chain uses TRBV7-9 and TRBJ2-6; tentatively, D is TRBD1 (5 bases). The CDR3 is 15 residues long. The germline V gene has CDR1 SEHNR and CDR2 FQNEAQ (reference sequence).

This clone was picked up one time. The V and J genes are TRBV5-4 and TRBJ2-2; possibly TRBD1 or TRBD2 for D (7 bases each). V dropped 7 bases and J dropped 4 bases, with 17 bases sitting between them. Germline V gene lookup returns CDR1 SGHNT and CDR2 YYREEE (reference sequence). The CDR3 is made up of 15 amino acids. CDR3 sequence: CASFPGGAITGELFF. The CDR3 DNA is TGTGCCAGCTTCCCAGGGGGGGCGATCACCGGGGAGCTGTTTTTT.

This chain uses TRBV9 with TRBJ2-7, with 10 bases matching TRBD2. J gave up 7 bases and V 0 bases, and 4 bases lay outside the gene matches. The CDR3 loop spans 14 amino acids. In germline, CDR1 is SGDLS, CDR2 YYNGEE. The DNA of the CDR3 is TGTGCCAGCAGCGTAGAAGCGGGAGGGCATGAGCAGTACTTC. It codes for CASSVEAGGHEQYF.

J is TRBJ2-1 and V is TRBV6-1; tentative D call: TRBD1 (6 bases). CDR1 and CDR2 (germline): MNHNS, SASEGT. This CDR3 comprises 13 residues. The V and J ends lost 8 bases and 4 bases respectively, with 12 bases between them. The CDR3 sequence: CASGPRGYNEQFF. As DNA, the CDR3 is TGTGCCAGCGGCCCGAGGGGGTACAATGAGCAGTTCTTC.

CDR3 sequence: CASSEARSYEQYF. The CDR3, as DNA: TGTGCCAGCAGTGAAGCAAGGAGTTACGAGCAGTACTTC. The chain combines TRBV2 with TRBJ2-7; no firm D call. Trimming stripped 0 bases from V and 4 bases from J, with 7 bases between. CDR3 length equals 13 residues. CDR1 is SNHLY, CDR2 FYNNEI, per germline.

The chain couples TRBV18 to TRBJ2-1, with D possibly being TRBD2 (5 bases). CDR1 and CDR2 (germline): KGHSH, LQKENI. V lost 0 bases and J 6 bases, leaving 9 bases between the germline ends. CDR3 length: 14 amino acids. The CDR3 loop is CASSPPYGVNEQFF. CDR3 DNA sequence: TGTGCCAGCTCACCACCATACGGGGTCAATGAGCAGTTCTTC.

This clone was detected ten times or more. V usage is TRBV2 and J usage is TRBJ2-1; D is tentatively TRBD1 or TRBD2 (5 bases each). The germline V gene has CDR1 SNHLY and CDR2 FYNNEI. The CDR3 extends over 14 amino acids. V was pared by 2 bases and J by 5 bases, with 10 bases between. The CDR3 nucleotides read TGTGCCAGCAGTGAATGGGACGCGGACAATGAGCAGTTCTTC. Its translation: CASSEWDADNEQFF.

This clone has a count of ten or more. At one end, the junction sequence differs from germline, possibly due to a read error. The chain combines TRBV6-4 with TRBJ2-1; 10 bases agree with TRBD2. The CDR3 loop spans 15 amino acids. Germline V lookup: CDR1 MRHNA, CDR2 SNTAGT. CDR3 protein: CASGDSAGGNNEQFF. CDR3 bases: TGTGCCAGCGGTGACTCAGCGGGAGGGAACAATGAGCAGTTCTTC.

This rearrangement joins TRBV28 to TRBJ2-4; D could derive from TRBD1 or TRBD2 (6 bases each). The CDR3 spans 16 residues. The germline gives CDR1 MDHEN, CDR2 SYDVKM. The germline V and J ends were trimmed by 2 bases and 0 bases, with 11 bases remaining between them. CDR3 loop: CASSLGGRVAKNIQYF. The CDR3 DNA reads TGTGCCAGCAGTTTAGGGGGGCGAGTAGCCAAAAACATTCAGTACTTC.

The V call is TRBV19, the J call TRBJ2-7, with 9 bases matching TRBD1. The CDR3 consists of 14 residues. Germline-derived CDR1 and CDR2 are LNHDA and SQIVND (reference sequence). The junction had 3 bases not matched to a gene; V was cut back by 6 bases and J by 0 bases. CDR3 nucleotide sequence: TGTGCCAGTAGCCGACAGGGGGTCTCCTACGAGCAGTACTTC. Translated, it gives CASSRQGVSYEQYF.

The CDR3 DNA follows: TGTGCCAGCAGCTCACAAGCGGGAACTCACAATGAGCAGTTCTTC. Translation: CASSSQAGTHNEQFF. The rearrangement links TRBV7-2 to TRBJ2-1, with 7 positions matching TRBD2. Germline values: CDR1 SGHTA, CDR2 FQGNSA. V was clipped by 4 bases and J by 5 bases; unmatched bases: 8. This CDR3 is built from 15 residues.

Details on this clone: A much larger clone differs from this one at a single base, so this may be a read error. The J gene is TRBJ1-1, the V gene TRBV27; possibly TRBD1 for D (5 bases). CDR1 is MNHEY, CDR2 SMNVEV, per germline (reference sequence). The CDR3 loop spans 13 amino acids. CDR3 coding DNA: TGTGCCGGCAGGTCCGCAGGGTCCACTGAAGCTTTCTTT. Translating it yields CAGRSAGSTEAFF.

The chain's CDR3 is CASSWHTDTQYF. The CDR3 DNA follows: TGTGCCAGCAGTTGGCACACAGATACGCAGTATTTT. The rearrangement uses TRBV6-6 and TRBJ2-3; no clear D gene. Per the germline V gene, CDR1 is MNHNY and CDR2 is SVGAGI (reference sequence). The CDR3 has 12 residues. V lost 4 bases and J 2 bases, leaving 4 bases between the germline ends.

This sequence joins TRBV28 and TRBJ1-3; D gene ambiguous. Germline CDR1 is MDHEN and CDR2 is SYDVKM. V lost 7 bases and J 2 bases, leaving 9 bases between the germline ends. The CDR3 consists of 13 residues. For the CDR3, the DNA is TGTGCCAGCATCACACGGGCTGGAAACACCATATATTTT. This codes for CASITRAGNTIYF.

The chain carries TRBV4-1 and TRBJ2-2, with 8 nucleotides matching TRBD2. V dropped 4 bases and J dropped 4; count of bases not matched to a gene: 14. This CDR3 contains 18 residues. From germline, CDR1 is MGHRA and CDR2 YSYEKL. The CDR3 spells CASSLAPTSGGATGELFF. CDR3 in DNA: TGCGCCAGCAGCCTCGCTCCTACTAGCGGAGGGGCCACCGGGGAGCTGTTTTTT.

V usage is TRBV4-1 and J usage is TRBJ2-5; TRBD2 might be the D (5 bases). TRBJ2-7 matches the DNA end more closely, so the J call is doubtful. From germline, CDR1 is MGHRA and CDR2 YSYEKL. This CDR3 is 19 amino acids long. CDR3 DNA sequence: TGCGCCAGCAGCCAATGGTGGTGGACTTCGGTTTCCGTCGACTACGAGCAGTACTTC. As protein: CASSQWWWTSVSVDYEQYF.